This T cell receptor (beta chain) was obtained from a study of blood T cell repertoires in COVID-19. Study context: The origin of the acute and convalescent COVID-19 samples was the United States, Italy and Spain. From T cells, B-cell-depleted T cells, or PBMCs came the material, which was cDNA or gDNA.

J was trimmed by 0 bases and V by 4 bases; bases with no gene match: 4. CDR1 and CDR2 from the germline V gene are SGHVS and FQNEAQ. The CDR3 is 16 amino acids. Source study methods: Estimation of nucleated cell counts was performed using reference gene primer amplification. The table came from immunoSEQ multiplex PCR; TCRdb's copy has only in-frame clones and leaves some out. The DNA gave D and trimming, while V, J and clone size come from that table. The sample records about 490,000 clones, 80% to 90% being singletons. Sequencing was done on a sample of peripheral blood. This chain connects TRBV7-8 to TRBJ2-1; 9 bases are shared with TRBD1. The source of this sequence is a human donor in a cohort sampled during active COVID-19. CDR3 in DNA: TGTGCCAGCAGCTCTTCGGACAGGGGCTCCTACAATGAGCAGTTCTTC. Translation: CASSSSDRGSYNEQFF.